Following are 21 T cell receptor beta chains from one sample sequenced in a study of T cell responses to AZD1222 COVID-19 vaccine. Using immunoSEQ multiplex PCR, the repertoire was profiled, and TCRdb retains in-frame clones only, with some absent. The repertoire consists of 90,000 to 120,000 clones, with 75% to 90% occurring once and the leading ten covering roughly 4.3%. Sequenced material: peripheral blood, taken on day 0 of AZD1222 vaccination. Every receptor here comes from an adult in good health.

The gene calls are TRBV7-6 and TRBJ1-4; 9 nucleotides align to TRBD1. V lost 6 bases and J lost 0; bases outside the gene matches: 11. Germline-derived CDR1 and CDR2 are SGHVS and FNYEAQ. The CDR3 has 18 amino acids. The CDR3 coding sequence is TGTGCCAGCAGGGCATGGACAGGGGAAACCGCAACTAATGAAAAACTGTTTTTT. Translation gives CASRAWTGETATNEKLFF.

The chain uses TRBV19 and TRBJ1-5; D ambiguous. V dropped 3 bases and J dropped 2 bases, with 2 bases sitting between them. Germline V gives CDR1 LNHDA, CDR2 SQIVND (reference sequence). This CDR3 region has 12 residues. DNA for the CDR3: TGTGCCAGTAGTATGGGCAATCAGCCCCAGCATTTT. As protein: CASSMGNQPQHF.

The chain carries TRBV12-3 or TRBV12-4 and TRBJ1-4, with unresolved D. The CDR3 is made up of 12 amino acids. The V and J ends lost 1 base and 8 bases respectively, with 5 bases between them. The CDR3 sequence: CASSLGGEKLFF. For the CDR3, the DNA is TGTGCCAGCAGTTTAGGTGGGGAAAAACTGTTTTTT.

This chain connects TRBV7-2 to TRBJ1-3, with D possibly matching TRBD1 (5 bases). Germline V gives CDR1 SGHTA, CDR2 FQGNSA. Between the trimmed V and J ends, which lost 5 bases and 0 bases, there was a span of 11 bases. The CDR3 is 15 residues long. The CDR3 reads CASSPRQISGNTIYF. The CDR3 DNA follows: TGTGCCAGCAGCCCACGACAGATCTCTGGAAACACCATATATTTT.

This chain links TRBV23-1 with TRBJ2-5; 8 bases match TRBD1. TRBV23-1 has ORF status, its function being uncertain. The CDR3 extends over 16 amino acids. With V trimmed by 2 bases and J by 4 bases, 9 bases remained unmatched. CDR3 sequence (DNA): TGCGCCAGCAGTCAAACGGACAGGGTGGTGTCAGAGACCCAGTACTTC. Its protein is CASSQTDRVVSETQYF.

The rearrangement joins TRBV4-3 to TRBJ1-2; D unclear. Trimming pared 1 base from V and 1 base from J, leaving 7 bases between. The CDR3 extends over 14 amino acids. The germline V gene encodes CDR1 LGHNA and CDR2 YSLEER. CDR3 coding DNA: TGCGCCAGCAGCCAAGTTCGGGGTAACTATGGCTACACCTTC. This gives the protein CASSQVRGNYGYTF.

This chain joins TRBV19 and TRBJ1-3, with TRBD1 identical over 9 bases. Germline CDR1 reads LNHDA; CDR2 reads SQIVND (reference sequence). The J segment lost 4 bases and the V segment lost 7 bases, leaving 11 bases of the junction unmatched. This CDR3 has 16 amino acids. Here the CDR3 DNA reads TGTGCCAGTAAGGATGGGACAGGGACCTCAGGAAACACCATATATTTT. Translation gives CASKDGTGTSGNTIYF.

This chain links TRBV18 with TRBJ1-5; maybe TRBD1 (6 bases). V lost 1 base, J lost 5 bases, and 21 bases lay in between. From germline, CDR1 is KGHSH and CDR2 LQKENI. The CDR3 extends over 18 amino acids. The CDR3 loop reads CASSPLGHRSKGDQPQHF. The CDR3 bases are TGTGCCAGCTCACCACTGGGACATCGCTCAAAGGGCGATCAGCCCCAGCATTTT. The full variable domain, its missing parts supplied by reference TRBV18 and TRBJ1-5, is NAGVMQNPRHLVRRRGQEARLRCSPMKGHSHVYWYRQLPEEGLKFMVYLQKENIIDESGMPKERFSAEFPKEGPSILRIQQVVRGDSAAYFCASSPLGHRSKGDQPQHFGDGTRLSIL.

J is TRBJ1-2 and V is TRBV24-1; D is ambiguous. Trimming stripped 5 bases from V and 7 bases from J, with 13 bases between. CDR3 size: 13 residues. Germline V CDR1 and CDR2: KGHDR, SFDVKD. This CDR3 is CATSAEGLGGYTF. In DNA form, the CDR3 reads TGTGCCACCAGTGCAGAGGGTCTAGGTGGCTACACCTTC.

The rearrangement links TRBV7-9 to TRBJ1-5; no clear D. Germline V CDR1 and CDR2: SEHNR, FQNEAQ (reference sequence). With 0 bases removed from V and 11 bases from J, the gap between germline ends came to 8 bases. The CDR3 totals 12 residues. The CDR3 reads CASSLAGKTQHF. For the CDR3, the DNA is TGTGCCAGCAGCTTAGCGGGGAAGACCCAGCATTTT.

The chain links TRBV18 to TRBJ1-1, with D hard to call. CDR1 is KGHSH, CDR2 LQKENI, per germline. The CDR3 runs 13 residues. The V gene lost 3 bases and the J gene lost 0 bases, with 5 bases spanning the gap. The CDR3 nucleotides are TGTGCCAGCTCACCCTCTATGAACACTGAAGCTTTCTTT. Encoded protein: CASSPSMNTEAFF.

This sequence joins TRBV29-1 and TRBJ2-5; the match to TRBD1 covers 7 bases. Germline CDR1 reads SQVTM; CDR2 reads ANQGSEA. V trimming: 4 bases; J trimming: 1 base; junction bases outside the gene matches: 9. The CDR3 totals 15 residues. CDR3 nucleotides: TGCAGCGTTGCGGAGCGACAGGGCCTCCAAGAGACCCAGTACTTC. Residues: CSVAERQGLQETQYF.

The J gene is TRBJ2-2, the V gene TRBV5-4; 9 bases are shared with TRBD1. The V gene end was trimmed by 4 bases and the J gene end by 7 bases; junction bases not matched to a gene: 11. Germline-derived CDR1 and CDR2 are SGHNT and YYREEE (reference sequence). The CDR3 is 16 amino acids. This CDR3 is CASSLNRGRLGGELFF. CDR3 sequence (DNA): TGTGCCAGCAGCCTAAACAGGGGGCGCTTGGGCGGGGAGCTGTTTTTT.

The chain uses TRBV6-6 and TRBJ1-1, with D possibly TRBD1 on 6 matching bases. The CDR3 contains 15 residues. Germline V gene sequence: CDR1 MNHNY, CDR2 SVGAGI (reference sequence). V lost 2 bases and J lost 3, with 13 bases in between. The CDR3: CASSYSQTGDTEAFF. CDR3 DNA sequence: TGTGCCAGCAGTTACAGTCAGACAGGCGACACTGAAGCTTTCTTT.

The chain carries TRBV3-1 (or the pseudogene TRBV3-2) and TRBJ2-3; 8 positions agree with TRBD1. The CDR3 has 14 amino acids. The germline V gene encodes CDR1 LGHDT and CDR2 YNNKEL (reference sequence). The J segment lost 3 bases and the V segment lost 4 bases, leaving 3 bases of the junction unmatched. CDR3 nucleotide sequence: TGTGCCAGCAGCCTTCAGGGGGCAACAGATACGCAGTATTTT. Amino acids: CASSLQGATDTQYF.

The chain carries TRBV7-2 and TRBJ2-1; possibly TRBD2 for D (5 bases). From germline, CDR1 is SGHTA and CDR2 FQGNSA. This CDR3 is 15 amino acids long. V was clipped by 4 bases and J by 6 bases, with 16 bases between them. CDR3 in amino acids: CASSSAAVASNEQFF. The CDR3 nucleotides are TGTGCCAGCAGCTCAGCCGCCGTAGCGAGCAATGAGCAGTTCTTC. Full variable domain (outside the CDR3, taken from reference TRBV7-2 and TRBJ2-1): GAGVSQSPSNKVTEKGKDVELRCDPISGHTALYWYRQSLGQGLEFLIYFQGNSAPDKSGLPSDRFSAERTGGSVSTLTIQRTQQEDSAVYLCASSSAAVASNEQFFGPGTRLTVL.

This clone has just a few counts. The rearrangement joins TRBV5-4 to TRBJ1-1; the D gene is possibly TRBD1 (6 bases). CDR3 length: 15 residues. In germline, CDR1 is SGHNT, CDR2 YYREEE (reference sequence). The V end lost 4 bases, the J end lost 0 bases, and 13 bases lay between the germline ends. For the CDR3, the DNA is TGTGCCAGCAGCCCGGGGGGCAGGGTGAACACTGAAGCTTTCTTT. Amino acid sequence: CASSPGGRVNTEAFF.

The chain couples TRBV25-1 to TRBJ1-1; D may be TRBD1 (6 bases). With 5 bases removed from V and 5 bases from J, the gap between germline ends came to 15 bases. The CDR3 loop spans 14 amino acids. The germline V gene has CDR1 MGHDK and CDR2 SYGVNS. CDR3 DNA: TGTGCCAGCAGTAGCTCCAGGGGACAAACTGAAGCTTTCTTT. It specifies CASSSSRGQTEAFF.

This clone was counted once. The genes are TRBV7-3 and TRBJ2-3, with a possible D match to TRBD2 (6 bases). Trimming removed 0 bases at V and 2 bases at J, with 9 bases between. Germline CDR1 SGHTA, CDR2 FQGTGA. This CDR3 has 15 residues. CDR3 DNA sequence: TGTGCCAGCAGCTTAACGGGGGGATCCACAGATACGCAGTATTTT. Protein: CASSLTGGSTDTQYF.

This rearrangement joins TRBV30 to TRBJ2-2; D is uncertain. The CDR3 is 11 amino acids. CDR1 is GTSNPN and CDR2 is SVGIG in the germline V gene (reference sequence). Trimming shortened V by 0 bases and J by 5 bases, and 1 base separated the two germline ends. This CDR3 is CAWSVTGELFF. The CDR3, as DNA: TGTGCCTGGAGTGTAACCGGGGAGCTGTTTTTT.

This clone appeared a few times. This sequence joins TRBV18 and TRBJ1-2; D is undetermined. The CDR3 loop spans 13 amino acids. Germline assignment: CDR1 KGHSH and CDR2 LQKENI. The germline V and J ends were trimmed by 3 bases and 6 bases, with 11 bases remaining between them. The CDR3: CASSPRSEDGYTF. CDR3 nucleotide sequence: TGTGCCAGCTCACCCCGAAGCGAGGATGGCTACACCTTC.